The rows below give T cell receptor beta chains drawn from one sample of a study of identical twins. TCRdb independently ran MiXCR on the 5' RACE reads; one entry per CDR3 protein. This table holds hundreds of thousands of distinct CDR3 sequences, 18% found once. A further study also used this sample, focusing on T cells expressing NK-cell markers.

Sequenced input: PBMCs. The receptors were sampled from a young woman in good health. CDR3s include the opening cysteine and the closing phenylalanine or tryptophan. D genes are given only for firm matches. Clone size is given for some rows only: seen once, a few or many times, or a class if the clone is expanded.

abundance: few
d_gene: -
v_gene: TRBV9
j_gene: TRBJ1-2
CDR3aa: CASGRRNYGYTF
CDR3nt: TGTGCCAGCGGCAGAAGGAACTATGGCTACACCTTC

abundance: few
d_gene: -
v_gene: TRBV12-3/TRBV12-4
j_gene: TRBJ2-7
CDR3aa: CASSPGTANHEQYF
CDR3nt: TGTGCCAGCAGCCCAGGGACCGCAAACCACGAGCAGTACTTC

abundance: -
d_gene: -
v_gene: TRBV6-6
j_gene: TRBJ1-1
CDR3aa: CASSPLVGGKAFF
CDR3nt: TGTGCCAGCAGCCCTCTTGTGGGTGGAAAAGCTTTCTTT

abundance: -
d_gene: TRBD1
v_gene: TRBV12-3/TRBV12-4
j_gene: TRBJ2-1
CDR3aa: CASSSPPGQGSNEQFF
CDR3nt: TGTGCCAGCAGTTCCCCCCCGGGACAGGGATCGAATGAGCAGTTCTTC

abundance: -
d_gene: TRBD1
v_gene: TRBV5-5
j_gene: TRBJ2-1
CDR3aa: CASSRGGMSRVEQFF
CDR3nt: TGTGCCAGCAGCAGAGGGGGCATGTCTCGGGTTGAGCAGTTCTTC

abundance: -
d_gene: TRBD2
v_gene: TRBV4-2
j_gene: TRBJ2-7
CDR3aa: CASRTTSGSYEQYF
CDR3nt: TGTGCCAGCAGGACGACTAGCGGCTCCTACGAGCAGTACTTC

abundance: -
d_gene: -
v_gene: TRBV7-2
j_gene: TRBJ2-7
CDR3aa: CASSSARREQYF
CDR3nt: TGTGCCAGCAGCTCCGCGAGAAGGGAGCAGTACTTC

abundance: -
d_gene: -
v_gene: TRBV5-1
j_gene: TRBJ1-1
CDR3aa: CASSLLTPEGPEAFF
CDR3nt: TGCGCCAGCAGCTTACTGACCCCAGAAGGCCCTGAAGCTTTCTTT

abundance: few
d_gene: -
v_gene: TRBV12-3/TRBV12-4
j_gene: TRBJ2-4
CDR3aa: CASSLGGIRDIQYF
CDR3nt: TGTGCCAGCAGTTTGGGGGGTATTCGGGACATTCAGTACTTC

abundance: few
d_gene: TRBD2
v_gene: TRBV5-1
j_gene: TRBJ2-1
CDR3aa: CASSRTQGGRGAINEQFF
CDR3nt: TGCGCCAGCAGCCGAACTCAAGGTGGGCGGGGGGCCATCAATGAGCAGTTCTTC

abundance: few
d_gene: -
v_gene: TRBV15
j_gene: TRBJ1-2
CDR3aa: CATSRDRAAGTF
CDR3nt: TGTGCCACCAGCAGAGATCGGGCCGCGGGGACCTTC

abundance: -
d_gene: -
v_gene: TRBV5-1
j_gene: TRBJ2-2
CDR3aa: CASTLGLTRPNTGELFF
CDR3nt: TGCGCCAGCACCTTAGGCCTGACTCGGCCGAACACCGGGGAGCTGTTTTTT

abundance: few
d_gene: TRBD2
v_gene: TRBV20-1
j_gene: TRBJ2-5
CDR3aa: CSAFIAGGQETQYF
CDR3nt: TGCAGTGCTTTCATAGCGGGAGGCCAAGAGACCCAGTACTTC

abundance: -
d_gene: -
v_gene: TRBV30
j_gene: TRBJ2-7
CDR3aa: CAWIPSDRYEQYF
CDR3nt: TGTGCCTGGATCCCCTCCGACAGGTACGAGCAGTACTTC

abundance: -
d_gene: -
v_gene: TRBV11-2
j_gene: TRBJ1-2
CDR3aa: CASSLVDHPNSNNYGYTF
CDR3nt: TGTGCCAGCAGCTTAGTGGACCACCCGAACAGCAATAACTATGGCTACACCTTC

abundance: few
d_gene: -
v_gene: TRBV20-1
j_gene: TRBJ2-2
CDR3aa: CSARQADRTGELFF
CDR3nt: TGCAGTGCTAGACAGGCGGACAGAACGGGGGAGCTGTTTTTT

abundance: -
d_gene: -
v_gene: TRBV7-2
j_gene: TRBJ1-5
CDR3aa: CASSSTEFSPQHF
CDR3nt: TGTGCCAGCAGCTCAACCGAGTTCTCACCCCAGCATTTT

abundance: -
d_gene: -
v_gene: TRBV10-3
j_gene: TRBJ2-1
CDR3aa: CAISSSQYNEQFF
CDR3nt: TGTGCCATCAGTAGCTCACAGTACAATGAGCAGTTCTTC

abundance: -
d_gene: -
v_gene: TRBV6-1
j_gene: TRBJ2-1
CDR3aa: CASSEAQGGGRSYNEQFF
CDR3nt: TGTGCCAGCAGTGAAGCCCAAGGGGGCGGGAGGTCTTACAATGAGCAGTTCTTC

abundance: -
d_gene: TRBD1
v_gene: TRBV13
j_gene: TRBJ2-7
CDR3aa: CASSLRGGHEQYF
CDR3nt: TGTGCCAGCAGCTTAAGAGGGGGCCACGAGCAGTACTTC

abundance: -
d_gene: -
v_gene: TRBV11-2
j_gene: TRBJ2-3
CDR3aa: CASSLVVRRPRNTQYF
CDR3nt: TGTGCCAGCAGCTTAGTCGTACGTCGGCCCAGAAATACGCAGTATTTT

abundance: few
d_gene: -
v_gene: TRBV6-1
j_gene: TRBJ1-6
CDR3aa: CASTPKGSSYNSPLHF
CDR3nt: TGTGCCAGCACTCCAAAGGGGAGCTCCTATAATTCACCCCTCCACTTT

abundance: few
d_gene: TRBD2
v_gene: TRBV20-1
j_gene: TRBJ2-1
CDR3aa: CSARSGRAFNEQFF
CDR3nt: TGCAGTGCTCGTAGCGGGAGGGCTTTCAATGAGCAGTTCTTC

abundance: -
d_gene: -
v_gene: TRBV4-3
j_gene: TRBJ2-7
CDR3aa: CASSQEGRPPYEQYF
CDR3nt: TGCGCCAGCAGCCAGGAGGGGAGGCCCCCCTACGAGCAGTACTTC

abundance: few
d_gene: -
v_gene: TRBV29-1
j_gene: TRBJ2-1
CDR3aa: CSVEEWGRAGFNEQFF
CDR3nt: TGCAGCGTTGAGGAATGGGGCCGGGCTGGGTTTAATGAGCAGTTCTTC

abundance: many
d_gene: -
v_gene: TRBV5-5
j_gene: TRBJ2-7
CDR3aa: CASSLGTIQQYF
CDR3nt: TGTGCCAGCAGCTTGGGGACTATACAGCAGTACTTC

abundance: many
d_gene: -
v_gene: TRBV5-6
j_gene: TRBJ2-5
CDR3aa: CASSFRQGQETQYF
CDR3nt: TGTGCCAGCAGCTTTCGGCAGGGCCAAGAGACCCAGTACTTC

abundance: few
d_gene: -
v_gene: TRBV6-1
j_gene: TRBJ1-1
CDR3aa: CASSRERNTEAFF
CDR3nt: TGTGCCAGCAGCCGTGAACGGAACACTGAAGCTTTCTTT

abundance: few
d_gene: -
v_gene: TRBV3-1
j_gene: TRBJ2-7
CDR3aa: CASSQGGHEQYF
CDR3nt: TGTGCCAGCAGCCAAGGAGGACACGAGCAGTACTTC

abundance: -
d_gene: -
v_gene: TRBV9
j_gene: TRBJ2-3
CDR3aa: CASSDVLDIADTQYF
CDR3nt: TGTGCCAGCAGCGACGTCCTGGATATTGCAGATACGCAGTATTTT

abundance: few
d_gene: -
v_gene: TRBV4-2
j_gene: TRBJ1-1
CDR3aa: CASRLNKDTEAFF
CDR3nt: TGTGCCAGCAGGCTCAACAAAGACACTGAAGCTTTCTTT

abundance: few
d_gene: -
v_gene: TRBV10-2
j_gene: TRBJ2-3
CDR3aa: CASRRGTRTSTDTQYF
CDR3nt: TGCGCCAGCAGGAGGGGGACAAGGACTAGCACAGATACGCAGTATTTT

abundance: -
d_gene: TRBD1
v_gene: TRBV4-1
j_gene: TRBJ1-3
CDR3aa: CASRGTDRNTIYF
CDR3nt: TGCGCCAGCAGGGGGACAGATCGAAACACCATATATTTT

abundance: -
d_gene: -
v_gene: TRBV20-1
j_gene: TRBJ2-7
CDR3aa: CSAGDRGLDYEQYF
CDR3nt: TGCAGTGCTGGGGACCGGGGCCTTGACTACGAGCAGTACTTC

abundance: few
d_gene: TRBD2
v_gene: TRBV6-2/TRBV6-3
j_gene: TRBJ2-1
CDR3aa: CASSYWAGRGNEQFF
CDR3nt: TGTGCCAGCAGTTACTGGGCAGGGAGGGGCAATGAGCAGTTCTTC

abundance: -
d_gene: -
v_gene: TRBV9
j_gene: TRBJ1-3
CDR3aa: CASSRFEQGRSGNTIYF
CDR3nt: TGTGCCAGCAGTCGATTTGAGCAGGGGCGCTCTGGAAACACCATATATTTT

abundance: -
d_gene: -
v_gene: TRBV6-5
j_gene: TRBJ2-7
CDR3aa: CASSYDLGYSYEQYF
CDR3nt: TGTGCCAGCAGTTACGACTTAGGCTACTCCTACGAGCAGTACTTC

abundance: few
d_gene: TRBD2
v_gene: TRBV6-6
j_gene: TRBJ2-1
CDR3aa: CASGSGRVNEQFF
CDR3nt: TGTGCCAGCGGTAGCGGGAGGGTAAATGAGCAGTTCTTC

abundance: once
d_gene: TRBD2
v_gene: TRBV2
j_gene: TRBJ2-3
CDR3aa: CASSNPGLAGPNTDTQYF
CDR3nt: TGTGCCAGCAGTAATCCGGGACTAGCGGGGCCAAACACAGATACGCAGTATTTT

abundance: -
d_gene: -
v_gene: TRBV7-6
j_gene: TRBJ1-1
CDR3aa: CASSLGGQGRQNTEAFF
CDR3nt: TGTGCCAGCAGCTTAGGGGGCCAGGGTCGGCAGAACACTGAAGCTTTCTTT

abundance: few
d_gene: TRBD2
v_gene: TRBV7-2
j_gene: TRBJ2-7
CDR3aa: CASSSPGLAANTYEQYF
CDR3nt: TGTGCCAGCAGCTCACCGGGACTAGCGGCGAATACCTACGAGCAGTACTTC

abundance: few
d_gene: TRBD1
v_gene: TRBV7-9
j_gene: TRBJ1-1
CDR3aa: CASTKGQGMNTEAFF
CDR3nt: TGTGCCAGCACCAAGGGACAGGGGATGAACACTGAAGCTTTCTTT